The 21 T cell receptor beta chains below all came from one sample that was sequenced in a study of T-cell reconstitution after alpha-beta-depleted transplantation in children. Unique molecular identifiers were incorporated during preparation of the TCRbeta library. In TCRdb, the PCR reads were re-called with MiXCR into one record per CDR3 protein. The sample has about 200,000 distinct CDR3 sequences; about 8.7% are singletons. This specimen consisted of PBMCs, mostly from graft donor cells, obtained 360 days after TCRalphabeta/CD19-depleted stem cell transplant. The receptors derive from a male patient aged 2 to 10 who had a stem cell transplant for acute myeloid leukemia, so the T cells may come from the graft donor.

This clonotype appeared many times. V usage is TRBV12-3 or TRBV12-4 and J usage is TRBJ2-4; TRBD1 matches at 9 bases. V was pared by 4 bases and J by 1 base, with 8 bases of the junction left unmatched. The CDR3 is 17 residues long. CDR3 sequence reads: CASSSWTGEVAKNIQYF. In DNA form, the CDR3 reads TGTGCCAGCAGTTCCTGGACAGGGGAGGTGGCCAAAAACATTCAGTACTTC.

This clonotype turned up a few times. The chain has TRBV12-3 or TRBV12-4 and TRBJ2-7, with D possibly matching TRBD1 (5 bases). The CDR3 has 14 residues. Trimming took 3 bases from V and 3 from J, leaving 12 bases between them. The CDR3 reads CASSLLGVNYEQYF. The CDR3 coding sequence is TGTGCCAGCAGTTTGTTAGGGGTAAACTACGAGCAGTACTTC.

The chain has TRBV5-1 and TRBJ1-3, with a weak D call TRBD1 (5 bases). V lost 5 bases, J lost 4 bases, and 16 bases lay in between. Germline CDR1 is SGHRS and CDR2 is YFSETQ. The CDR3 totals 15 residues. The CDR3 nucleotides read TGCGCCAGCAGTCCAGGGACCTCGCGAGGAAACACCATATATTTT. Amino acids: CASSPGTSRGNTIYF.

This clonotype appeared a few times. The J gene is TRBJ2-7, the V gene TRBV7-2; D not resolved. Trimming took off 1 base at V and 0 bases at J, with 7 bases between the two ends. This CDR3 region has 14 residues. From germline, CDR1 is SGHTA and CDR2 FQGNSA. The CDR3 DNA follows: TGTGCCAGCAGCTTAGTGGGCTTCTCCTACGAGCAGTACTTC. It is translated as CASSLVGFSYEQYF.

This clonotype has only a few counts. The rearrangement uses TRBV12-3 or TRBV12-4 and TRBJ1-6; perhaps TRBD1 as D (5 bases). There are 12 residues in the CDR3. Trimming removed 8 bases at V and 8 bases at J, with 10 bases between. This chain's CDR3 is CASGKGHSPLHF. CDR3 nucleotide sequence: TGTGCCAGCGGGAAGGGACATTCACCCCTCCACTTT.

This clonotype was seen ten or more times. The V gene is TRBV20-1, the J gene TRBJ2-6; 8 positions match TRBD1. The V gene end was trimmed by 2 bases and the J gene end by 2 bases; junction bases not matched to a gene: 2. From germline, CDR1 is DFQATT and CDR2 SNEGSKA (reference sequence). The CDR3 loop spans 15 amino acids. CDR3 nucleotide sequence: TGCAGTGCTAGAAAGACAGGGGCTGGGGCCAACGTCCTGACTTTC. This translates into CSARKTGAGANVLTF.

This clonotype was counted ten times or more. The chain joins TRBV12-3 or TRBV12-4 to TRBJ2-5; perhaps TRBD1 as D (5 bases). V was clipped by 3 bases and J by 5 bases, with 13 bases between them. This CDR3 contains 14 residues. The CDR3 loop is CASSLTRTRETQYF. CDR3 DNA sequence: TGTGCCAGCAGTTTGACCCGGACACGGGAGACCCAGTACTTC.

This clonotype was found a few times. The chain is built from TRBV10-3 and TRBJ2-1; tentatively, D is TRBD1 or TRBD2 (5 bases each). This CDR3 comprises 13 residues. Germline V lookup: CDR1 ENHRY, CDR2 SYGVKD. V was clipped by 7 bases and J by 8 bases, with 15 bases between them. CDR3 protein: CAITGRGDDEQFF. The CDR3 DNA reads as TGTGCCATCACGGGACGAGGGGACGATGAGCAGTTCTTC.

The chain uses TRBV4-1 and TRBJ1-2; TRBD1 is a possible D gene (5 bases). V was pared by 6 bases and J by 0 bases, with 14 bases between. The CDR3 runs 15 residues. The germline gives CDR1 MGHRA, CDR2 YSYEKL. The CDR3 here is CASSPQGGANYGYTF. Here the CDR3 DNA reads TGCGCCAGCAGTCCTCAGGGCGGAGCTAACTATGGCTACACCTTC.

Only a few counts were recorded for this clonotype. The gene calls are TRBV5-1 and TRBJ2-7; tentative D call: TRBD2 (6 bases). V was trimmed by 3 bases and J by 6 bases, leaving 13 bases between them. CDR3 length equals 13 residues. Per the germline V gene, CDR1 is SGHRS and CDR2 is YFSETQ. The CDR3 DNA follows: TGCGCCAGCAGCTGGGACTCTGCGAGCGAGCAGTACGTC. The encoded protein is CASSWDSASEQYV.

The chain couples TRBV13 to TRBJ2-3; TRBD2 aligns across 7 bases. The CDR3 totals 19 residues. The germline CDR1 and CDR2 sequences are PRHDT and FYEKMQ (reference sequence). Unmatched junction bases numbered 24, after V lost 10 bases and J lost 2 bases. The chain's CDR3 is CAISFWGVYGGGPTDTQYF. The CDR3 DNA follows: TGTGCCATCAGTTTTTGGGGAGTGTATGGCGGGGGACCCACAGATACGCAGTATTTT. Drawing the rest from reference TRBV13 and TRBJ2-3, the complete variable domain is AAGVIQSPRHLIKEKRETATLKCYPIPRHDTVYWYQQGPGQDPQFLISFYEKMQSDKGSIPDRFSAQQFSDYHSELNMSSLELGDSALYFCAISFWGVYGGGPTDTQYFGPGTRLTVL.

This clonotype has ten or more counts. The chain carries TRBV24-1 and TRBJ2-2; 8 positions match TRBD1. CDR1 and CDR2 from the germline V gene are KGHDR and SFDVKD. V lost 10 bases to trimming and J lost 4 bases; unmatched junction nucleotides: 7. The CDR3 has 14 amino acids. This CDR3 is CATSTGGSTGELFF. CDR3 nucleotide sequence: TGTGCCACAAGTACAGGGGGTTCCACCGGGGAGCTGTTTTTT.

This clonotype was counted at least ten times. The rearrangement joins TRBV28 to TRBJ2-7; maybe TRBD1 (6 bases). The germline gives CDR1 MDHEN, CDR2 SYDVKM. The CDR3 runs 14 residues. V lost 4 bases, J lost 3 bases, and 13 bases lay in between. The CDR3 is CASSYSGDLYEQYF. CDR3 coding DNA: TGTGCCAGCAGTTACTCAGGGGACCTCTACGAGCAGTACTTC.

This sequence joins TRBV12-3 or TRBV12-4 and TRBJ2-2, with D perhaps TRBD2 (6 bases). V was cut by 5 bases and J by 6 bases, with 19 bases left in between. The CDR3 runs 16 residues. The CDR3 protein is CASSPWGDPPPGELFF. The DNA for the CDR3 is TGTGCCAGCAGTCCCTGGGGGGACCCTCCTCCCGGGGAGCTGTTTTTT.

The sample holds a few counts of this clonotype. V gene TRBV6-5 combines with J gene TRBJ2-7, with 11 positions matching TRBD1. CDR1 is MNHEY, CDR2 SVGAGI, per germline. The CDR3 runs to 15 residues. J gave up 5 bases and V 2 bases, and 5 bases lay outside the gene matches. The CDR3, as DNA: TGTGCCAGCAGTTACCTGGACAGGGGGCGTGACGAGCAGTACTTC. This encodes CASSYLDRGRDEQYF.

This clonotype was counted ten times or more. V and J are TRBV10-3 and TRBJ2-1; 10 positions match TRBD2. The CDR3 extends over 15 amino acids. CDR1 ENHRY and CDR2 SYGVKD come from the germline V gene. V was clipped by 0 bases and J by 12 bases; unmatched bases: 8. The CDR3 is CAISESASGSVGQFF. In nucleotides, the CDR3 is TGTGCCATCAGTGAGTCGGCTAGCGGGAGTGTTGGGCAGTTCTTC.

At least ten counts were recorded for this clonotype. The genes are TRBV5-1 and TRBJ2-1; D is perhaps TRBD2 (6 bases). V lost 7 bases and J lost 6, with 11 bases in between. The CDR3 loop spans 12 amino acids. CDR1 and CDR2 (germline): SGHRS, YFSETQ. CDR3 in DNA: TGCGCCAGCGGGCGGGACCTCAATGAGCAGTTCTTC. Amino acids: CASGRDLNEQFF.

J is TRBJ2-1 and V is TRBV27; D is possibly TRBD1 (5 bases). The CDR3 covers 14 residues. The ends were cut back, 8 bases at V and 5 bases at J, with 16 bases in the middle. Germline loops: CDR1 MNHEY, CDR2 SMNVEV (reference sequence). The CDR3 sequence is CASAKTGGHNEQFF. The CDR3 DNA reads TGTGCCAGCGCTAAAACAGGTGGGCACAATGAGCAGTTCTTC.

This clonotype was observed a handful of times. This chain uses TRBV28 with TRBJ1-6; D is uncertain. Germline V gives CDR1 MDHEN, CDR2 SYDVKM. The CDR3 contains 11 residues. Trimming removed 2 bases from V and 10 bases from J, with 3 bases in between. The CDR3 coding sequence is TGTGCCAGCAGTTTAGAATCACCCCTCCACTTT. Its translation: CASSLESPLHF.

This chain connects TRBV7-9 to TRBJ2-1; 10 bases match TRBD1. Germline-derived CDR1 and CDR2 are SEHNR and FQNEAQ (reference sequence). The CDR3 sequence is 13 residues long. J gave up 5 bases and V 11 bases, and 6 bases lay outside the gene matches. The CDR3 sequence is CAERQGADNEQFF. CDR3 nucleotides: TGTGCCGAGAGACAGGGGGCAGACAATGAGCAGTTCTTC.

This clonotype has only a few counts. CDR3 amino acids: CASSPSGGGGYTF. CDR3 bases: TGTGCCAGCAGCCCTAGCGGGGGGGGCGGCTACACCTTC. The chain links TRBV28 to TRBJ1-2; D is possibly TRBD1 (6 bases). Per the germline V gene, CDR1 is MDHEN and CDR2 is SYDVKM. The V and J ends lost 6 bases and 8 bases respectively, with 16 bases between them. The CDR3 totals 13 residues.